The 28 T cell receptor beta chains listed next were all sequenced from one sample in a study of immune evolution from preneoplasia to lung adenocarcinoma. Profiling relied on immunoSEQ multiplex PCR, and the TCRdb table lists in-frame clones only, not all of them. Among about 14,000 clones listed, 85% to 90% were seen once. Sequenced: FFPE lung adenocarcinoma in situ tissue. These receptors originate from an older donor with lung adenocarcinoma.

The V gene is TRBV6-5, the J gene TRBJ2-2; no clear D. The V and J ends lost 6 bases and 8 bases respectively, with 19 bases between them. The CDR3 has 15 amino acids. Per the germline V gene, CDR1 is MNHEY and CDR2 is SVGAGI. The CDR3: CASSKQLHPRGELFF. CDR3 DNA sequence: TGTGCCAGCAGCAAACAACTCCACCCTCGTGGGGAGCTGTTTTTT.

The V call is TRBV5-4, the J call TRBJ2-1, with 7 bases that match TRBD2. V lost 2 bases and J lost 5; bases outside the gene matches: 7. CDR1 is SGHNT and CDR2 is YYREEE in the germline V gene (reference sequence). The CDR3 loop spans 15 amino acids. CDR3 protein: CASSFHSGTNNEQFF. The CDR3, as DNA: TGTGCCAGCAGCTTCCACTCCGGGACTAACAATGAGCAGTTCTTC.

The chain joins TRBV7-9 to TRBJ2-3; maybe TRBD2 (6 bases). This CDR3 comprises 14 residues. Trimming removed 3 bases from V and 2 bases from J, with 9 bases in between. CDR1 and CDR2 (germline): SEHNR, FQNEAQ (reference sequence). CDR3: CASSFGTFTDTQYF. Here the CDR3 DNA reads TGTGCCAGCAGCTTCGGGACTTTCACAGATACGCAGTATTTT.

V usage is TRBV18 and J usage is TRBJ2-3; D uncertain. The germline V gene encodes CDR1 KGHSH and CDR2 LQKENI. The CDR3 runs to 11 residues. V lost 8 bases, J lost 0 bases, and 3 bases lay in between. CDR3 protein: CASGSTDTQYF. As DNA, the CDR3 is TGTGCCAGCGGGAGCACAGATACGCAGTATTTT. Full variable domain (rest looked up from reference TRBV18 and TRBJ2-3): NAGVMQNPRHLVRRRGQEARLRCSPMKGHSHVYWYRQLPEEGLKFMVYLQKENIIDESGMPKERFSAEFPKEGPSILRIQQVVRGDSAAYFCASGSTDTQYFGPGTRLTVL.

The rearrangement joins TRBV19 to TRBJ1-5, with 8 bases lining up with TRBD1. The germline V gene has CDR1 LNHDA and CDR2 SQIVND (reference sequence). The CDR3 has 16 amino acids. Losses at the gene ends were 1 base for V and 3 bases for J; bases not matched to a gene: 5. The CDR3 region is CASSIVGQGPNQPQHF. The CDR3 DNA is TGTGCCAGTAGTATAGTCGGACAGGGTCCCAATCAGCCCCAGCATTTT.

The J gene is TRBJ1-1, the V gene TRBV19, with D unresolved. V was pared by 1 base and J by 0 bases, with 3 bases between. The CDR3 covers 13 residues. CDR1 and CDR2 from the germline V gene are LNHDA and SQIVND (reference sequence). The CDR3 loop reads CASSIGMNTEAFF. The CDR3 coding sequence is TGTGCCAGTAGTATAGGAATGAACACTGAAGCTTTCTTT.

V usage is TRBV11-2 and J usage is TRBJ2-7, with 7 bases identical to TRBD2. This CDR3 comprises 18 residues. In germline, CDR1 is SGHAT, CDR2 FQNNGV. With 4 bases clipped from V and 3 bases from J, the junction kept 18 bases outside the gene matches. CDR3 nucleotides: TGTGCCAGCAGCTGGGGGGGTGTGGTAGGCGGGCACGACTACGAGCAGTACTTC. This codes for CASSWGGVVGGHDYEQYF.

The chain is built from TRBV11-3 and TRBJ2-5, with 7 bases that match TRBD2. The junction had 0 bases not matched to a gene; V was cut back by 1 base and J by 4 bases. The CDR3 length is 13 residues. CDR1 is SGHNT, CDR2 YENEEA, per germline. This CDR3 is CASSLAGGETQYF. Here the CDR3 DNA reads TGTGCCAGCAGCTTAGCGGGGGGAGAGACCCAGTACTTC.

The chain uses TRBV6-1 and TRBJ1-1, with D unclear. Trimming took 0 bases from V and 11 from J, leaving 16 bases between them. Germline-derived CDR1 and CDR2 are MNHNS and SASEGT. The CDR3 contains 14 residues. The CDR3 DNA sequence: TGTGCCAGCAGTGAAGCAGGCTCCGAGGTGACGGCTTTCTTT. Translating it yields CASSEAGSEVTAFF.

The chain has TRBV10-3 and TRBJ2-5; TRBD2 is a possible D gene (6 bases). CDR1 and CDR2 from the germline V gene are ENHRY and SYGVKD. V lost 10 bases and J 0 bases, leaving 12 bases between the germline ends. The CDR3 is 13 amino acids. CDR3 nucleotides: TGTGCCACCACTCGGGAGTACCAAGAGACCCAGTACTTC. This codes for CATTREYQETQYF.

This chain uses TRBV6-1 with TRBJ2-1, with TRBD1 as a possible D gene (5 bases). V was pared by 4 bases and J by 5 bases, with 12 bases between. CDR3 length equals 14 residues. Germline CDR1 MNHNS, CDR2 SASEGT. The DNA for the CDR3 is TGTGCCAGCAGTGGGGGCGGCAGCCACAATGAGCAGTTCTTC. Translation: CASSGGGSHNEQFF.

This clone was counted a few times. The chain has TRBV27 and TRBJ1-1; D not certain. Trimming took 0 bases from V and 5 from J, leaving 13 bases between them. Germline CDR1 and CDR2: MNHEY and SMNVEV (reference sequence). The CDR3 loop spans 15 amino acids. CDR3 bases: TGTGCCAGCAGTTTATCCCTCACGTGGGAGACTGAAGCTTTCTTT. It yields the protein CASSLSLTWETEAFF.

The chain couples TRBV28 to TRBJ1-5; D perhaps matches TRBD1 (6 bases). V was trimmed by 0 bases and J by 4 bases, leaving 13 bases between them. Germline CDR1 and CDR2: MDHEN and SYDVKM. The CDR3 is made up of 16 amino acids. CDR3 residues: CASSLWGHQGNQPQHF. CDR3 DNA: TGTGCCAGCAGTTTATGGGGACACCAGGGGAATCAGCCCCAGCATTTT.

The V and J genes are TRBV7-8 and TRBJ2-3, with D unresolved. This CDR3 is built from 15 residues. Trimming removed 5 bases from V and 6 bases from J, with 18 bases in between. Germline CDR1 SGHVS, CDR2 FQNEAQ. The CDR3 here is CASSPVGPPWDTQYF. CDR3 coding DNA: TGTGCCAGCAGCCCGGTAGGGCCTCCGTGGGATACGCAGTATTTT. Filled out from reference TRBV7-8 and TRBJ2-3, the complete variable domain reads GAGVSQSPRYKVAKRGQDVALRCDPISGHVSLFWYQQALGQGPEFLTYFQNEAQLDKSGLPSDRFFAERPEGSVSTLKIQRTQQEDSAVYLCASSPVGPPWDTQYFGPGTRLTVL.

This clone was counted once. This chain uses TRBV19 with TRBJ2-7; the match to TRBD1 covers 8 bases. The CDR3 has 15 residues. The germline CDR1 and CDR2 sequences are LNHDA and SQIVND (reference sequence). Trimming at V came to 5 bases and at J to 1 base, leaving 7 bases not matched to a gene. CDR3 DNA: TGTGCCAGTAGTGGCGGGACAGGCCGTTCCTACGAGCAGTACTTC. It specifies CASSGGTGRSYEQYF.

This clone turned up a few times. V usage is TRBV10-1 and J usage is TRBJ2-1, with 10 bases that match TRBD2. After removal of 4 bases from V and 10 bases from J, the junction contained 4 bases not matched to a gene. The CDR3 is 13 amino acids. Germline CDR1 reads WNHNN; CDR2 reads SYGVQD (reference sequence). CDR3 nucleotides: TGCGCCAGCAGTGTTTTAGCGGGAGGCGAGCAGTTCTTC. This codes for CASSVLAGGEQFF.

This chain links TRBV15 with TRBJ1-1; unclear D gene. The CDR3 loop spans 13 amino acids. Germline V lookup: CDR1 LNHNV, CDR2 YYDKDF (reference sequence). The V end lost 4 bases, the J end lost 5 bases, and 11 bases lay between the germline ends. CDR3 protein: CATSNGVRTEAFF. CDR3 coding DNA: TGTGCCACCAGCAACGGGGTGAGGACTGAAGCTTTCTTT.

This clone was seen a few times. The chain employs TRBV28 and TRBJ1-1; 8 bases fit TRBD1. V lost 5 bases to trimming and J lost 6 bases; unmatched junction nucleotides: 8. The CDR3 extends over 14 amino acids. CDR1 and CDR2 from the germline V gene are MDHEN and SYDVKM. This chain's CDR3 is CASSPRTGKSEAFF. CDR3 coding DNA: TGTGCCAGCAGTCCCAGGACAGGGAAGTCTGAAGCTTTCTTT. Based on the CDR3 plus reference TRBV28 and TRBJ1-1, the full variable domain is DVKVTQSSRYLVKRTGEKVFLECVQDMDHENMFWYRQDPGLGLRLIYFSYDVKMKEKGDIPEGYSVSREKKERFSLILESASTNQTSMYLCASSPRTGKSEAFFGQGTRLTVV.

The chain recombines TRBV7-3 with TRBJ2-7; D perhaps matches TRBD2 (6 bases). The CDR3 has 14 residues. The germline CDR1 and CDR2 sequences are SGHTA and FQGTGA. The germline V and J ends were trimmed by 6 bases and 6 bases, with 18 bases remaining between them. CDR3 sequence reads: CASRILAVLCEQYF. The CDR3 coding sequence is TGTGCCAGCAGAATACTAGCCGTCCTCTGCGAGCAGTACTTC.

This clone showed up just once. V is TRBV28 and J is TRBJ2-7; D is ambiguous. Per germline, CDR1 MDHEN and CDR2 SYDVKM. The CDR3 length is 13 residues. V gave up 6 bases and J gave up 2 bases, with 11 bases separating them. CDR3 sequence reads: CASRPISAYEQYF. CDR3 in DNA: TGTGCCAGCAGACCCATTAGTGCCTACGAGCAGTACTTC.

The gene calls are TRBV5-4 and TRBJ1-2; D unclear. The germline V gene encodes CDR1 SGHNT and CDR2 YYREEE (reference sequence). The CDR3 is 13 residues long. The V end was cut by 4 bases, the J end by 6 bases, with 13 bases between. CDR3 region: CASSPGRRNGYTF. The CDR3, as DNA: TGTGCCAGCAGCCCCGGACGACGCAATGGCTACACCTTC.

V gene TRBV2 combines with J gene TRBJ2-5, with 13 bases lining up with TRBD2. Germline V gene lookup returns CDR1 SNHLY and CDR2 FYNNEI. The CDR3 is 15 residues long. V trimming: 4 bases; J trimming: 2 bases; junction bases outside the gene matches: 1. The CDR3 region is CASSGLAGGQETQYF. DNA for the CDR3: TGTGCCAGCAGTGGACTAGCGGGGGGACAAGAGACCCAGTACTTC.

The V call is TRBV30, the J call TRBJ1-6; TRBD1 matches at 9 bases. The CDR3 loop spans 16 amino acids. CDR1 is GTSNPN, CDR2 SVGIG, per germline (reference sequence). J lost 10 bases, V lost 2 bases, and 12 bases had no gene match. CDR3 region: CAWSSRQDRGGSPLHF. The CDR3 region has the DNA TGTGCCTGGAGTTCCCGACAGGACAGGGGCGGCTCACCCCTCCACTTT.

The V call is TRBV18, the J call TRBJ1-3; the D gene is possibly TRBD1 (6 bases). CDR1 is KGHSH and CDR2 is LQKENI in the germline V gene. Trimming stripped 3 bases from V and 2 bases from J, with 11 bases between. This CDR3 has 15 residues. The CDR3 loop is CASSPMGHPGNTIYF. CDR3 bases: TGTGCCAGCTCACCGATGGGACATCCTGGAAACACCATATATTTT.

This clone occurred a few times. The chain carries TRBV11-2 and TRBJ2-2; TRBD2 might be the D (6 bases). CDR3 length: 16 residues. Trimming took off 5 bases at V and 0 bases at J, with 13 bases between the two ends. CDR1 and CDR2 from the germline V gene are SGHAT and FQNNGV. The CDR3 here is CASSVGSGANTGELFF. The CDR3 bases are TGTGCCAGCAGCGTTGGCTCGGGGGCGAACACCGGGGAGCTGTTTTTT.

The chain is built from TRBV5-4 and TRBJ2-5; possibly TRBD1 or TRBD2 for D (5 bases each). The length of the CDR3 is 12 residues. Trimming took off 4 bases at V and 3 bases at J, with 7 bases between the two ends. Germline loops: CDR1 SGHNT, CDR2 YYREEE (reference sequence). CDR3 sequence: CASSRGEETQYF. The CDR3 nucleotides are TGTGCCAGCAGCCGGGGCGAAGAGACCCAGTACTTC.

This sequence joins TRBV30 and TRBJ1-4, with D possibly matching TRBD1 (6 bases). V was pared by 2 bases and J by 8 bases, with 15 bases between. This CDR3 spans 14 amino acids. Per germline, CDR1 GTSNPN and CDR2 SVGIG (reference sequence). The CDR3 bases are TGTGCCTGGAGTCCCCCGGGGGGGGGCGAAAAACTGTTTTTT. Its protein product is CAWSPPGGGEKLFF.

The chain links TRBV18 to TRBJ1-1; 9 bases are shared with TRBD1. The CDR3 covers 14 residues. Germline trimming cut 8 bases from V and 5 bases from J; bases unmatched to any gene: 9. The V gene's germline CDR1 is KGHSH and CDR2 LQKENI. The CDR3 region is CASATQGANTEAFF. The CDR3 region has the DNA TGTGCCAGCGCAACACAGGGGGCGAATACTGAAGCTTTCTTT.